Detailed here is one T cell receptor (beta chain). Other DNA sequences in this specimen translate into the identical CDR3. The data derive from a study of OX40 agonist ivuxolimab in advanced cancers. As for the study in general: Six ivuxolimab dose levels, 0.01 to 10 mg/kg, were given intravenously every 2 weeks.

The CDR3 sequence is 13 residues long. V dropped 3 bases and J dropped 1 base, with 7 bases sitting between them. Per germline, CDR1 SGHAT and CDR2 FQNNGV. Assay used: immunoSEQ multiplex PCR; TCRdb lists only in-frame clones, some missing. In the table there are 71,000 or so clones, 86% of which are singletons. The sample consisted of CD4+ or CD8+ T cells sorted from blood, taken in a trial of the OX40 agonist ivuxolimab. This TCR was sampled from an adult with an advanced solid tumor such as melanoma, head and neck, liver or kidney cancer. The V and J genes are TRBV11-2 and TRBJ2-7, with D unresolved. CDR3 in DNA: TGTGCCAGCAGCTTGGTCGGGTCCTACGAGCAGTACTTC. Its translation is CASSLVGSYEQYF.